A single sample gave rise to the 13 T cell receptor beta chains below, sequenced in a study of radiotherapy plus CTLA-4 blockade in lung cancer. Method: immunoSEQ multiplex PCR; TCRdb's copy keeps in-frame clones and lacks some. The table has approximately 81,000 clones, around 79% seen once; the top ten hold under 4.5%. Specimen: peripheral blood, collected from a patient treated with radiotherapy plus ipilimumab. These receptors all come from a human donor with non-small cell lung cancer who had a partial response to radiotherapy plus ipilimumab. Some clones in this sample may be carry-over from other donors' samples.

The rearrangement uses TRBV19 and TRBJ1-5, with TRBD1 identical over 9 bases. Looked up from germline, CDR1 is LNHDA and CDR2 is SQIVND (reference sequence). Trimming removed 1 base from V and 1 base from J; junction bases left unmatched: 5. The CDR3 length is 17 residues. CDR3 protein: CASSIAGQGLSNQPQHF. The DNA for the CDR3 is TGTGCCAGTAGTATAGCGGGACAGGGTTTAAGCAATCAGCCCCAGCATTTT.

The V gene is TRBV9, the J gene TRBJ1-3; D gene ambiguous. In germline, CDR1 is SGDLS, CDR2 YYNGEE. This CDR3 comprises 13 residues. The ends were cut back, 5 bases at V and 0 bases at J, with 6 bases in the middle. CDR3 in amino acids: CASSYTSGNTIYF. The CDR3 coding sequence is TGTGCCAGCAGTTACACCTCTGGAAACACCATATATTTT.

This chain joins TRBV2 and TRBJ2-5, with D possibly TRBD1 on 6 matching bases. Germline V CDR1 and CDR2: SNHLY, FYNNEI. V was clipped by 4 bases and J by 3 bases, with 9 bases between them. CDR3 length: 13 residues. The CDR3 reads CASSVAGEETQYF. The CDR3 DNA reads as TGTGCCAGCAGTGTGGCAGGGGAAGAGACCCAGTACTTC.

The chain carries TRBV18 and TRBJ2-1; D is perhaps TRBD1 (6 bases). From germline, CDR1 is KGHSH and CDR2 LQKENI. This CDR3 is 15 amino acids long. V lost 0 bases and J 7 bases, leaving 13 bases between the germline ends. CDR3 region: CASSPPFQGGNEQFF. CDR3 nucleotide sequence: TGTGCCAGCTCACCACCGTTTCAAGGGGGTAATGAGCAGTTCTTC.

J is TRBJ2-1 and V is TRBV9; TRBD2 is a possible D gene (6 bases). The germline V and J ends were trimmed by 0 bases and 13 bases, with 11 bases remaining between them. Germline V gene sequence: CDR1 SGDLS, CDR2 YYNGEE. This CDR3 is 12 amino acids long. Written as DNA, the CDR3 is TGTGCCAGCAGCGTAGCTGCCGGGAGCCAGTTCTTC. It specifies CASSVAAGSQFF. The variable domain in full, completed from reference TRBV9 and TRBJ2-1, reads DSGVTQTPKHLITATGQRVTLRCSPRSGDLSVYWYQQSLDQGLQFLIQYYNGEERAKGNILERFSAQQFPDLHSELNLSSLELGDSALYFCASSVAAGSQFFGPGTRLTVL.

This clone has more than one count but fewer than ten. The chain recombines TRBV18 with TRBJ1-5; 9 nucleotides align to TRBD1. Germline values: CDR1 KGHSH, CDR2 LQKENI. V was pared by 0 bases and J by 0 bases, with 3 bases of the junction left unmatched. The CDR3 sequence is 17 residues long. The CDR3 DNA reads TGTGCCAGCTCACCACCTACGGGACAGGGTAGCAATCAGCCCCAGCATTTT. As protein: CASSPPTGQGSNQPQHF.

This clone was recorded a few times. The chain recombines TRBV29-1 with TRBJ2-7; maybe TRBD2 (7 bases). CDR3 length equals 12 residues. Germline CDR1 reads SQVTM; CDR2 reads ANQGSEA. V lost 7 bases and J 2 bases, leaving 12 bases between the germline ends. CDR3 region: CSAGGAAYEQYF. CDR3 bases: TGCAGCGCTGGGGGGGCGGCCTACGAGCAGTACTTC.

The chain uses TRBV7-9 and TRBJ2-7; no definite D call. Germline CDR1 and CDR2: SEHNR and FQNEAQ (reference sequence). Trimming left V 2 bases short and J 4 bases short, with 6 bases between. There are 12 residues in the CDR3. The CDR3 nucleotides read TGTGCCAGCAGCTTACTAGGTTACGAGCAGTACTTC. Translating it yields CASSLLGYEQYF.

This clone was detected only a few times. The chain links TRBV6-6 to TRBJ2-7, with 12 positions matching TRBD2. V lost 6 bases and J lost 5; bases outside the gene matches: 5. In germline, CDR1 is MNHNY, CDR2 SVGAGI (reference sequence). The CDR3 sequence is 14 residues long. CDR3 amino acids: CASSPTSGSHEQYF. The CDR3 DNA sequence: TGTGCCAGCAGCCCGACTAGCGGGAGCCACGAGCAGTACTTC.

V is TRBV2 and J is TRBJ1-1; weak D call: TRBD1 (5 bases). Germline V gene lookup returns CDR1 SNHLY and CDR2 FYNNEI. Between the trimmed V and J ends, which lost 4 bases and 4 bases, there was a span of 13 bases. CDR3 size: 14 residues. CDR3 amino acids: CASSATVFITEAFF. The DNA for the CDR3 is TGTGCCAGCAGTGCGACAGTTTTTATCACTGAAGCTTTCTTT.

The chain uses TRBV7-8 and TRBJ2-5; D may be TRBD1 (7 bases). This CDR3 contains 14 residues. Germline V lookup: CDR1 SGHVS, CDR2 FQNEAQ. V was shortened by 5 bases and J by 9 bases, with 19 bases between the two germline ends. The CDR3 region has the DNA TGTGCCAGCAGCGGAGGGACAGCATCATTGGCCCAGTACTTC. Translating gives CASSGGTASLAQYF.

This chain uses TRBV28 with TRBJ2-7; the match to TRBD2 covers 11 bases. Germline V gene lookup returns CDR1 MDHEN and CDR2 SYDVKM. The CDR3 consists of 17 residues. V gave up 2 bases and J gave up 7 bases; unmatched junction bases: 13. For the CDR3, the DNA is TGTGCCAGCAGTTTAGGCGCTAGCGGGAGGATCAAGAGGGAGCAGTACTTC. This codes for CASSLGASGRIKREQYF.

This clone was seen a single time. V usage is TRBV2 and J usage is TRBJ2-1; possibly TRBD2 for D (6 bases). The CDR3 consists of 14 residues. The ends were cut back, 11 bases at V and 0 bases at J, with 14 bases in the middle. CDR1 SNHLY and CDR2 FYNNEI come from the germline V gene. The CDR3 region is CAGKPGLSYNEQFF. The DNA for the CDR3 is TGTGCCGGCAAACCGGGACTCTCCTACAATGAGCAGTTCTTC. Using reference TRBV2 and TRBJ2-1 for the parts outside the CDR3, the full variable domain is EPEVTQTPSHQVTQMGQEVILRCVPISNHLYFYWYRQILGQKVEFLVSFYNNEISEKSEIFDDQFSVERPDGSNFTLKIRSTKLEDSAMYFCAGKPGLSYNEQFFGPGTRLTVL.